Listed below are T cell receptor beta chains from one sample, sequenced in a study of blood T cell repertoires in COVID-19. Sequenced by immunoSEQ multiplex PCR; TCRdb stores in-frame clones only, minus some. Of approximately 210,000 clones listed, approximately 73% are singletons. Sequencing was done on a sample of PBMCs or T cells enriched from blood (not recorded which). These receptors were obtained from a woman aged 45-60 years with acute COVID-19. CDR3s include the opening cysteine and the closing phenylalanine or tryptophan. The D gene is left open where the match is weak. Clone size is not always given. Where it is, it says once, few, many or a class for expanded clones.

TRBJ1-1	TRBD1	-	TRBV10-2	CATRGTGLGDTEAFF	TGCGCCACTAGGGGGACAGGGTTAGGGGACACTGAAGCTTTCTTT
TRBJ1-2	-	-	TRBV7-9	CASSYDNSGYTF	TGTGCCAGCAGCTACGACAACAGCGGCTACACCTTC
TRBJ1-4	-	-	TRBV25-1	CASTRTAGNEKLFF	TGTGCCAGCACCAGAACGGCGGGAAATGAAAAACTGTTTTTT
TRBJ1-4	-	few	TRBV2	CASSDGQFNEKLFF	TGTGCCAGCAGTGATGGACAGTTTAATGAAAAACTGTTTTTT
TRBJ1-1	-	-	TRBV3-1/TRBV3-2	CASSHRTLAEAFF	TGTGCCAGCAGCCACAGGACACTTGCTGAAGCTTTCTTT
TRBJ1-5	TRBD1	-	TRBV6-5	CASSYSAGGQQPQHF	TGTGCCAGCAGTTACTCGGCAGGGGGACAGCAGCCCCAGCATTTT
TRBJ1-5	TRBD1	-	TRBV2	CASTEQGVTGQPQHF	TGTGCCAGCACAGAACAGGGGGTCACAGGGCAGCCCCAGCATTTT
TRBJ1-5	-	-	TRBV6-5	CATSRVSNQPQHF	TGTGCCACGTCGAGGGTAAGCAATCAGCCCCAGCATTTT
TRBJ1-4	-	-	TRBV5-4	CASSPDGAGDEKLFF	TGTGCCAGCAGCCCCGACGGGGCGGGGGATGAAAAACTGTTTTTT
TRBJ2-1	TRBD1	-	TRBV2	CASFDRVSSNEQFF	TGTGCCAGCTTCGACAGGGTCAGTAGCAATGAGCAGTTCTTC
TRBJ1-2	TRBD1	-	TRBV29-1	CSASSGTGGAVDGYTF	TGCAGCGCCTCCTCCGGGACAGGGGGCGCGGTAGACGGCTACACCTTC
TRBJ1-1	TRBD1	few	TRBV7-9	CASSLPTGQLNTEAFF	TGTGCCAGCAGCTTGCCTACGGGACAGCTCAACACTGAAGCTTTCTTT
TRBJ2-3	TRBD2	-	TRBV9	CASSPSGTSLDTQYF	TGTGCCAGCAGCCCCTCCGGGACTAGCTTGGATACGCAGTATTTT
TRBJ2-5	-	once	TRBV29-1	CSVGQGQETQYF	TGCAGCGTTGGCCAGGGCCAAGAGACCCAGTACTTC
TRBJ2-1	TRBD2	-	TRBV7-8	CASSPSGGGYNEQFF	TGTGCCAGCAGCCCTAGCGGGGGGGGCTACAATGAGCAGTTCTTC
TRBJ1-6	TRBD1	-	TRBV5-8	CASSRAGGDLNSPLHF	TGTGCCAGCAGCCGGGCAGGGGGCGATTTGAATTCACCCCTCCACTTT
TRBJ2-2	-	-	TRBV30	CAWRAQGLVAGELFF	TGTGCCTGGAGGGCACAGGGTTTGGTGGCCGGGGAGCTGTTTTTT
TRBJ1-3	-	-	TRBV13	CASSPAPGAGNTIYF	TGTGCCAGCAGTCCTGCCCCAGGGGCGGGAAACACCATATATTTT
TRBJ1-3	TRBD1	few	TRBV28	CASSATGAGNTIYF	TGTGCCAGCAGTGCGACAGGGGCAGGAAACACCATATATTTT
TRBJ2-5	-	-	TRBV21-1	CASSTPGRLAGGRETQYF	TGTGCCAGCAGCACACCTGGACGCCTAGCGGGGGGGCGGGAGACCCAGTACTTC
TRBJ2-5	TRBD2	-	TRBV6-5	CATQRGGRETQYF	TGTGCCACCCAACGGGGGGGCCGGGAGACCCAGTACTTC
TRBJ2-1	TRBD2	-	TRBV27	CASSSLAGGDEQFF	TGTGCCAGCAGTTCACTAGCGGGGGGGGATGAGCAGTTCTTC
TRBJ1-5	-	-	TRBV5-5	CASSTEQGRGDQPQHF	TGTGCCAGCAGCACAGAACAGGGTCGTGGGGATCAGCCCCAGCATTTT
TRBJ1-4	-	few	TRBV4-1	CASSRLPTGSTNEKLFF	TGCGCCAGCAGCCGCCTTCCCACAGGGTCAACTAATGAAAAACTGTTTTTT
TRBJ1-2	TRBD1	-	TRBV18	CASSPGQGATLYGYTF	TGTGCCAGCTCTCCCGGACAGGGGGCGACCCTCTATGGCTACACCTTC
TRBJ1-3	-	-	TRBV3-1/TRBV3-2	CASSLPVGASGNTIYF	TGTGCCAGCAGCCTCCCCGTCGGTGCCTCTGGAAACACCATATATTTT
TRBJ2-3	-	-	TRBV28	CASSLSEGGGGPDTQYF	TGTGCCAGCAGTTTATCGGAGGGGGGGGGCGGCCCAGATACGCAGTATTTT
TRBJ2-1	TRBD2	-	TRBV13	CASSPAGLAGHNEQFF	TGTGCCAGCAGCCCGGCGGGGCTAGCGGGGCACAATGAGCAGTTCTTC
TRBJ2-1	-	-	TRBV4-3	CASSPGDHNEQFF	TGCGCCAGCAGCCCGGGGGATCACAATGAGCAGTTCTTC
TRBJ1-1	-	-	TRBV30	CAWSNQVEAFF	TGTGCCTGGAGTAATCAGGTTGAAGCTTTCTTT
TRBJ2-2	-	-	TRBV24-1	CATSDLSYTGELFF	TGTGCCACCAGTGATTTGAGCTACACCGGGGAGCTGTTTTTT
TRBJ1-2	TRBD1	once	TRBV5-1	CASSMGWTGSDYGYTF	TGCGCCAGCAGCATGGGATGGACAGGGAGTGACTATGGCTACACCTTC
TRBJ1-2	TRBD1	-	TRBV5-6	CASSLEYRGSYTF	TGTGCCAGCAGCTTGGAATACAGGGGGAGCTACACCTTC
TRBJ1-6	-	-	TRBV6-5	CASSYSAGSPLHF	TGTGCCAGCAGTTACTCTGCGGGGTCTCCCCTCCACTTT